This T cell receptor beta chain was identified in a study of CD8 T cells in Susac syndrome. TCR beta sequencing was performed on blood CD8+ and CD4+ T cells. Random hexamers were used to reverse transcribe about 0.5 to 1 ug of RNA. One entry per CDR3 protein results from TCRdb running MiXCR on the immunoSEQ multiplex PCR reads. The sample carries about 200,000 distinct CDR3 sequences, over 75% recorded once. Specimen: CD4+ T cells from PBMCs. The receptor comes from a human donor with Susac syndrome.

The CDR3 bases are TGTGCCTGGAGGCGGACAGGGCTCCTCACCTTC. Encoded protein: CAWRRTGLLTF. The chain has TRBV30 and TRBJ1-2; 8 positions agree with TRBD1. The CDR3 has 11 residues. The germline V gene has CDR1 GTSNPN and CDR2 SVGIG (reference sequence). V was pared by 3 bases and J by 13 bases, with 7 bases of the junction left unmatched.